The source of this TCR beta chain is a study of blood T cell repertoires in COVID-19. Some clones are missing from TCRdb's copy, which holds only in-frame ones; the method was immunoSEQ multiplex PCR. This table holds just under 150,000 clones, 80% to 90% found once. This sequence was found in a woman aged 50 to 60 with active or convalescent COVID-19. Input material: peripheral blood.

CDR3 in DNA: TGTGCCAGCAGTGAAGCTTCCAGCGGAAATGAAAAACTGTTTTTT. Translated, it gives CASSEASSGNEKLFF. The chain recombines TRBV6-1 with TRBJ1-4, with unresolved D. The germline CDR1 and CDR2 sequences are MNHNS and SASEGT. V was shortened by 0 bases and J by 5 bases, with 10 bases between the two germline ends. The CDR3 contains 15 residues.